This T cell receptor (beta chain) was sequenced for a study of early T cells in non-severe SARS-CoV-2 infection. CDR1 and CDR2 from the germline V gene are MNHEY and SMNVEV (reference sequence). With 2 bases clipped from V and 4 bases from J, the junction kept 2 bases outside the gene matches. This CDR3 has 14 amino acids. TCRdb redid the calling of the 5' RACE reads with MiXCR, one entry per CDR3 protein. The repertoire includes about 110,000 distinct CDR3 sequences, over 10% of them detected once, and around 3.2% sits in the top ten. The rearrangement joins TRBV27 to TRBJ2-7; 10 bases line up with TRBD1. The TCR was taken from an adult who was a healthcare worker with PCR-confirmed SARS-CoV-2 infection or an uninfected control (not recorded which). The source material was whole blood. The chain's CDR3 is CASSLGTGAYEQYF. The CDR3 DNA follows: TGTGCCAGCAGTTTAGGGACAGGGGCGTACGAGCAGTACTTC.